This T cell receptor (beta chain) originates from a study of T-cell memory formation after mild COVID-19. Study-wide points: Largely, contracting CD4+ clones fell within CM and EM, and contracting CD8+ clones within EMRA. The pre-infection memory compartment contained some responding clones, suggesting cross-reactive memory joined. SARS-CoV-2 specificity of second-wave clones peaking day 37 was unconfirmed. While clones contracting from day 15 to 85 were balanced between CD4 and CD8, later expanders leaned CD4+.

MiXCR, applied by TCRdb to the 5' RACE reads, yields one record per CDR3 protein. The sample lists under 400,000 distinct CDR3 sequences, around 27% occurring once. In this sample, this clonotype turned up a few times. The antigen remains undetermined. This receptor was taken from an adult woman who had mild COVID-19 (a few samples of this study predate the infection). Cell type and time point are not known. Material for sequencing was PBMCs or a T cell subset sorted from them (not recorded which).

As DNA, the CDR3 is TGTGCCAGCCTAAGCGGGGGGGCCATAGAGACCCAGTACTTC. Its protein product is CASLSGGAIETQYF. The gene calls are TRBV5-4 and TRBJ2-5; 10 bases are shared with TRBD2. V dropped 7 bases and J dropped 4; count of bases not matched to a gene: 7. CDR1 and CDR2 (germline): SGHNT, YYREEE (reference sequence). The CDR3 length is 14 residues.